This T cell receptor (beta chain) is drawn from a study of molecular identifiers for immune sequencing clone quantification. This clonotype showed up many times. Germline lookup yields CDR1 SGHTS and CDR2 YDEGEE. This CDR3 is 16 amino acids long. The V segment lost 7 bases and the J segment 0 bases; nucleotides outside the gene matches: 9. MiXCR, run by TCRdb on the PCR reads, gives a single entry per CDR3 protein. This sample has some 96,000 distinct CDR3 sequences, with 20% to 25% found just once. The origin of this receptor is a human donor in good health. Some libraries in this study had Jurkat cell RNA spiked in. The V and J genes are TRBV5-8 and TRBJ2-7, with 11 positions matching TRBD2. The sequenced sample was naive CD8+ T cells from blood, with Jurkat cell RNA spiked in. The subset: FACS-sorted CD8+CD4-CCR7+CD45RA+ naive T cells. The CDR3 bases are TGTGCCAGCGATACTACTGGGACTAGCGGCTCCTACGAGCAGTACTTC. Translation gives CASDTTGTSGSYEQYF.